Presented here are 22 T cell receptor beta chains from one specimen sequenced in a study of human T cells and chemical hapten exposure. MiXCR was run by TCRdb on the RACE reads, yielding one entry per CDR3 protein. The repertoire holds 130,000 or so distinct CDR3 sequences, with around 8.3% as singletons. Time point given: healthy volunteer bleed at 2 weeks. Whole blood that had not been fractionated was the source of extracted total RNA. Source material: whole blood. Source of these receptors: a male donor in good health. Some clones in this sample may be carry-over from other donors' samples.

The chain couples TRBV6-5 to TRBJ2-1; D is undetermined. The V gene's germline CDR1 is MNHEY and CDR2 SVGAGI. The CDR3 has 17 residues. V was trimmed by 5 bases and J by 0 bases, leaving 17 bases between them. In DNA form, the CDR3 reads TGTGCCAGCAGTCTCCGAGTCTCGCGATCCTCCTACAATGAGCAGTTCTTC. This sequence encodes CASSLRVSRSSYNEQFF.

This clonotype was observed at least ten times. This chain uses TRBV15 with TRBJ2-1, with D hard to call. V lost 3 bases, J lost 8 bases, and 14 bases lay in between. The CDR3 totals 14 residues. Germline CDR1 LNHNV, CDR2 YYDKDF (reference sequence). The CDR3 DNA reads TGTGCCACCAGCAGGGAGCATCGGACGGATGAGCAGTTCTTC. The encoded protein is CATSREHRTDEQFF.

In its sample, this clonotype was seen many times. The CDR3 DNA sequence: TGTGCCAGCAGCTCCCACAGGGCTGGCTACACCTTC. Protein: CASSSHRAGYTF. The genes are TRBV5-5 and TRBJ1-2; D might be TRBD1 (6 bases). V lost 3 bases and J 7 bases, leaving 10 bases between the germline ends. Looked up from germline, CDR1 is SGHKS and CDR2 is YYEKEE (reference sequence). The CDR3 runs 12 residues.

This clonotype was detected ten times or more. V gene TRBV21-1 combines with J gene TRBJ2-4. TRBV21-1 corresponds to a pseudogene. The CDR3 contains 11 residues. The CDR3 DNA is TGTGCCAGCAGCATTGGTGTCATTCAGTACTTC. Translating gives CASSIGVIQYF.

V and J are TRBV6-2 or TRBV6-3 and TRBJ2-1, with 9 bases aligning to TRBD1. V shed 2 bases, J shed 1 base, and the junction held 6 bases outside the gene matches. Germline CDR1 reads MNHEY; CDR2 reads SVGEGT. The CDR3 has 17 residues. The CDR3 sequence is CASSYPGQGKSYNEQFF. For the CDR3, the DNA is TGTGCCAGCAGTTACCCCGGACAGGGGAAATCCTACAATGAGCAGTTCTTC.

This clonotype was seen repeatedly, ten times or more. J is TRBJ2-4 and V is TRBV4-1; D unclear. The CDR3 contains 14 residues. CDR1 MGHRA and CDR2 YSYEKL come from the germline V gene. Trimming left V 1 base short and J 0 bases short, with 4 bases between. CDR3 sequence (DNA): TGCGCCAGCAGCCAAGCTCTAGCCAAAAACATTCAGTACTTC. Protein: CASSQALAKNIQYF.

The rearrangement uses TRBV4-2 and TRBJ2-1, with 8 bases fitting TRBD2. This CDR3 has 13 amino acids. Unmatched junction bases numbered 2, after V lost 0 bases and J lost 10 bases. Germline CDR1 and CDR2: LGHNA and YNFKEQ. The CDR3: CASSQEPSGEQFF. The CDR3 coding sequence is TGTGCCAGCAGCCAAGAGCCTAGCGGGGAGCAGTTCTTC.

This clonotype was seen a few times. The chain recombines TRBV12-5 with TRBJ2-3; 12 bases agree with TRBD2. Germline loops: CDR1 LGHNT, CDR2 FRNRAP. The V and J ends lost 0 bases and 5 bases, in that order; junction bases with no gene match: 12. The CDR3 is 19 residues long. The CDR3: CASGLVPHRLAGVVDTQYF. CDR3 DNA sequence: TGTGCTAGTGGTTTGGTACCTCATCGACTAGCGGGAGTGGTAGATACGCAGTATTTT.

This chain's CDR3 is CASTLTRGRTETQYF. The CDR3 region has the DNA TGCGCCAGCACCCTGACTCGGGGGCGGACAGAGACCCAGTACTTC. The chain uses TRBV5-1 and TRBJ2-5, with D perhaps being TRBD1 or TRBD2 (6 bases each). The CDR3 sequence is 15 residues long. The V gene's germline CDR1 is SGHRS and CDR2 YFSETQ. Trimming removed 6 bases at V and 4 bases at J, with 19 bases between. Full variable domain (remainder filled in from reference TRBV5-1 and TRBJ2-5): KAGVTQTPRYLIKTRGQQVTLSCSPISGHRSVSWYQQTPGQGLQFLFEYFSETQRNKGNFPGRFSGRQFSNSRSEMNVSTLELGDSALYLCASTLTRGRTETQYFGPGTRLLVL.

This clonotype was picked up a small number of times. The chain links TRBV27 to TRBJ2-1, with D unresolved. There are 14 residues in the CDR3. The V end lost 5 bases, the J end lost 2 bases, and 10 bases lay between the germline ends. The germline V gene has CDR1 MNHEY and CDR2 SMNVEV (reference sequence). In nucleotides, the CDR3 is TGTGCCAGCAGTGCAAAGTGGCCCTACAATGAGCAGTTCTTC. This translates into CASSAKWPYNEQFF.

This clonotype was observed a handful of times. This chain links TRBV2 with TRBJ2-2, with a weak D call TRBD2 (5 bases). The CDR3 is made up of 13 amino acids. From germline, CDR1 is SNHLY and CDR2 FYNNEI. Deletions cut 4 bases from V and 6 bases from J, with 9 bases between. CDR3 in DNA: TGTGCCAGCAGTGGGCGGGTTCCCGGGGAGCTGTTTTTT. The encoded protein is CASSGRVPGELFF.

The sample holds many counts of this clonotype. The chain couples TRBV4-1 to TRBJ2-1; D remains ambiguous. Trimming shortened V by 4 bases and J by 0 bases, and 13 bases separated the two germline ends. The CDR3 runs to 16 residues. Germline V gene sequence: CDR1 MGHRA, CDR2 YSYEKL. The CDR3 region is CASSPTNTSSYNEQFF. DNA for the CDR3: TGCGCCAGCAGCCCCACTAACACGAGCTCCTACAATGAGCAGTTCTTC.

The chain couples TRBV4-3 to TRBJ2-1, with a possible D match to TRBD1 (6 bases). This CDR3 is 16 amino acids long. Looked up from germline, CDR1 is LGHNA and CDR2 is YSLEER. With 0 bases removed from V and 2 bases from J, the gap between germline ends came to 11 bases. The CDR3 spells CASSQDQGMAYNEQFF. CDR3 DNA sequence: TGCGCCAGCAGCCAAGATCAGGGGATGGCCTACAATGAGCAGTTCTTC.

This clonotype was observed a few times. The genes are TRBV6-5 and TRBJ2-1; D might be TRBD2 (6 bases). Germline assignment: CDR1 MNHEY and CDR2 SVGAGI. The CDR3 length is 14 residues. V was cut by 0 bases and J by 10 bases, with 13 bases left in between. Here the CDR3 DNA reads TGTGCCAGCAGTTACTCGAGCAGGGCGGGAGAGCAGTTCTTC. Its translation: CASSYSSRAGEQFF.

This chain joins TRBV29-1 and TRBJ2-3; D possibly corresponds to TRBD1 (7 bases). This CDR3 contains 13 residues. CDR1 is SQVTM, CDR2 ANQGSEA, per germline. Trimming took off 6 bases at V and 2 bases at J, with 12 bases between the two ends. DNA for the CDR3: TGCAGCGTCGCGGGACAGAACACAGATACGCAGTATTTT. Its translation is CSVAGQNTDTQYF.

This clonotype has only a few counts. The chain has TRBV3-1 and TRBJ2-2; 14 bases agree with TRBD2. J lost 4 bases, V lost 2 bases, and 3 bases had no gene match. CDR1 and CDR2 from the germline V gene are LGHDT and YNNKEL (reference sequence). This CDR3 is 17 amino acids long. The CDR3, as DNA: TGTGCCAGCAGCCAACCTGGACTAGCGGGAGGCACCGGGGAGCTGTTTTTT. It is translated as CASSQPGLAGGTGELFF.

The chain links TRBV7-9 to TRBJ2-2; D possibly uses TRBD1 or TRBD2 (5 bases each). Germline-derived CDR1 and CDR2 are SEHNR and FQNEAQ (reference sequence). CDR3 length: 17 amino acids. V was pared by 2 bases and J by 2 bases, with 15 bases between. The CDR3 region is CASSLPREGPNTGELFF. CDR3 DNA: TGTGCCAGCAGCTTACCCCGTGAGGGACCTAACACCGGGGAGCTGTTTTTT.

The sample holds a few counts of this clonotype. The chain carries TRBV29-1 and TRBJ2-5, with TRBD1 identical over 8 bases. Trimming at V came to 6 bases and at J to 4 bases, leaving 7 bases not matched to a gene. This CDR3 comprises 13 residues. CDR1 is SQVTM, CDR2 ANQGSEA, per germline. The DNA for the CDR3 is TGCAGCGTCGAGACAGGGGTGTTAGAGACCCAGTACTTC. Translating gives CSVETGVLETQYF.

This clonotype has only a few counts. The chain recombines TRBV29-1 with TRBJ1-1; D not certain. V shed 2 bases and J shed 1 base, with 8 bases lying between them. Germline lookup yields CDR1 SQVTM and CDR2 ANQGSEA. CDR3 size: 13 residues. The CDR3 DNA sequence: TGCAGCGTTGAAAGCTCCCCGAACACTGAAGCTTTCTTT. Translated, it gives CSVESSPNTEAFF.

This clonotype was observed many times. The J gene is TRBJ2-1, the V gene TRBV12-3 or TRBV12-4; 7 bases agree with TRBD1. The CDR3 is 16 residues long. Losses at the gene ends were 3 bases for V and 3 bases for J; bases not matched to a gene: 8. The CDR3 here is CASSFPTGAYYNEQFF. CDR3 DNA sequence: TGTGCCAGCAGTTTCCCCACAGGGGCTTACTACAATGAGCAGTTCTTC.

This clonotype was observed a few times. The J gene is TRBJ2-1, the V gene TRBV7-9, with D tentatively TRBD1 or TRBD2 (6 bases each). With 5 bases removed from V and 9 bases from J, the gap between germline ends came to 17 bases. The length of the CDR3 is 14 residues. The germline V gene encodes CDR1 SEHNR and CDR2 FQNEAQ (reference sequence). This CDR3 reads CASSPVEGGGEQFF. The CDR3 region has the DNA TGTGCCAGCAGCCCTGTGGAGGGGGGCGGTGAGCAGTTCTTC.

The sample holds many counts of this clonotype. The chain recombines TRBV4-2 with TRBJ2-1; 12 nucleotides agree with TRBD1. This CDR3 has 16 residues. V shed 4 bases, J shed 4 bases, and the junction held 5 bases outside the gene matches. Germline-derived CDR1 and CDR2 are LGHNA and YNFKEQ. CDR3 nucleotides: TGTGCCAGCAGCCTCGGGACAGGGGGCGCTTACAATGAGCAGTTCTTC. Translation gives CASSLGTGGAYNEQFF.